What follows are 31 T cell receptor beta chains derived from one specimen sequenced in a study of blood T cell repertoires in COVID-19. TCRdb's table, derived via immunoSEQ multiplex PCR, lists solely in-frame clones and lacks some. Here the sample spans some 90,000 clones, around 90% being singletons. Sequencing used peripheral blood. The receptors here all came from a woman between 50 and 59 years old in a cohort sampled during active COVID-19.

The V call is TRBV6-6, the J call TRBJ1-5, with 7 positions matching TRBD1. Germline V gene data show CDR1 as MNHNY and CDR2 as SVGAGI (reference sequence). The CDR3 totals 18 residues. Trimming removed 5 bases from V and 0 bases from J; junction bases left unmatched: 13. This chain's CDR3 is CASSRQGKTRYSNQPQHF. DNA for the CDR3: TGTGCCAGCAGTCGACAGGGTAAGACCCGGTATAGCAATCAGCCCCAGCATTTT.

The chain employs TRBV5-4 and TRBJ2-1; possible D gene TRBD1, 6 bases. CDR1 and CDR2 (germline): SGHNT, YYREEE (reference sequence). The CDR3 is 13 residues long. Between the trimmed V and J ends, which lost 1 base and 6 bases, there was a span of 8 bases. CDR3 loop: CASSLQGTNEQFF. As DNA, the CDR3 is TGTGCCAGCAGCTTGCAGGGGACCAATGAGCAGTTCTTC.

V usage is TRBV7-3 and J usage is TRBJ2-3; 8 bases fit TRBD1. The CDR3 extends over 14 amino acids. V shed 5 bases and J 2 bases; nucleotides not matched to a gene: 3. CDR1 and CDR2 from the germline V gene are SGHTA and FQGTGA. The CDR3: CASSRTGFTDTQYF. Written as DNA, the CDR3 is TGTGCCAGCAGCCGGACAGGGTTCACAGATACGCAGTATTTT.

The table lists this clone with a few counts. This chain links TRBV4-1 with TRBJ1-5, with TRBD1 as a possible D gene (5 bases). CDR1 MGHRA and CDR2 YSYEKL come from the germline V gene. This CDR3 is built from 16 residues. V lost 0 bases and J 1 base, leaving 10 bases between the germline ends. The CDR3 loop reads CASSQDLGGSNQPQHF. In DNA form, the CDR3 reads TGCGCCAGCAGCCAAGATCTTGGGGGGAGCAATCAGCCCCAGCATTTT.

The chain combines TRBV6-5 with TRBJ1-2; 8 positions match TRBD1. The J segment lost 8 bases and the V segment lost 2 bases, leaving 7 bases of the junction unmatched. This CDR3 comprises 14 residues. The germline V gene encodes CDR1 MNHEY and CDR2 SVGAGI. The DNA of the CDR3 is TGTGCCAGCAGTTACGAGAGGACAGGGCGAGGCTACACCTTC. It codes for CASSYERTGRGYTF.

The chain uses TRBV2 and TRBJ2-7, with D tentatively TRBD1 (5 bases). Germline V gene data show CDR1 as SNHLY and CDR2 as FYNNEI. The CDR3 has 13 residues. V lost 8 bases and J lost 0, with 11 bases in between. CDR3 nucleotides: TGTGCCAGCTGCTCGGACACCTCCTACGAGCAGTACTTC. Amino acid sequence: CASCSDTSYEQYF. Full variable domain (rest looked up from reference TRBV2 and TRBJ2-7): EPEVTQTPSHQVTQMGQEVILRCVPISNHLYFYWYRQILGQKVEFLVSFYNNEISEKSEIFDDQFSVERPDGSNFTLKIRSTKLEDSAMYFCASCSDTSYEQYFGPGTRLTVT.

The chain joins TRBV5-4 to TRBJ2-7; 9 bases are shared with TRBD1. This CDR3 has 15 amino acids. The V and J ends lost 4 bases and 2 bases, in that order; junction bases with no gene match: 7. Germline lookup yields CDR1 SGHNT and CDR2 YYREEE (reference sequence). CDR3 DNA sequence: TGTGCCAGCAGCCGAGGGACAGGGCTGACCTACGAGCAGTACTTC. Encoded protein: CASSRGTGLTYEQYF.

The V call is TRBV2, the J call TRBJ2-3, with 9 nucleotides matching TRBD2. The trim removed 3 bases at V and 7 bases at J, leaving 14 bases unmatched. The CDR3 consists of 17 residues. Germline V gene data show CDR1 as SNHLY and CDR2 as FYNNEI. CDR3 nucleotides: TGTGCCAGCAGTGAGGGCCCCGGGACTAGCCGGAGAAATACGCAGTATTTT. Residues: CASSEGPGTSRRNTQYF.

The chain joins TRBV19 to TRBJ1-2; 7 bases are shared with TRBD1. CDR3 length: 13 residues. Germline values: CDR1 LNHDA, CDR2 SQIVND (reference sequence). Trimming took 3 bases from V and 7 from J; bases not matched to a gene: 5. CDR3 DNA sequence: TGTGCCAGTAGTATCAGACAGGGAGGTGGCTACACCTTC. Protein sequence: CASSIRQGGGYTF.

The V call is TRBV6-5, the J call TRBJ2-5; 9 nucleotides line up with TRBD1. The CDR3 sequence is 15 residues long. Germline loops: CDR1 MNHEY, CDR2 SVGAGI. V lost 5 bases to trimming and J lost 5 bases; unmatched junction nucleotides: 9. The CDR3 here is CASSLSGQGRETQYF. As DNA, the CDR3 is TGTGCCAGCAGTCTTTCCGGACAGGGGAGGGAGACCCAGTACTTC.

The chain recombines TRBV9 with TRBJ2-4; D might be TRBD2 (5 bases). Germline V lookup: CDR1 SGDLS, CDR2 YYNGEE. V was pared by 1 base and J by 7 bases, with 12 bases between. The CDR3 has 14 amino acids. DNA for the CDR3: TGTGCCAGCAGCGTAAGTAGGACTGGGAACATTCAGTACTTC. Its protein product is CASSVSRTGNIQYF.

This rearrangement joins TRBV5-4 to TRBJ2-3, with 9 bases fitting TRBD1. Per germline, CDR1 SGHNT and CDR2 YYREEE (reference sequence). V gave up 4 bases and J gave up 3 bases; unmatched junction bases: 6. The CDR3 consists of 15 residues. CDR3 region: CASSPEGQGTDTQYF. The CDR3 nucleotides are TGTGCCAGCAGCCCGGAGGGACAGGGAACAGATACGCAGTATTTT.

The chain couples TRBV12-5 to TRBJ1-1; maybe TRBD1 (5 bases). V lost 5 bases, J lost 3 bases, and 31 bases lay in between. CDR3 length equals 20 residues. Germline V gene data show CDR1 as LGHNT and CDR2 as FRNRAP. The CDR3 loop reads CASGRGRRGARSREYTEAFF. The CDR3 DNA sequence: TGTGCTAGTGGTCGTGGCAGGCGTGGGGCACGATCCCGGGAGTACACTGAAGCTTTCTTT.

This chain joins TRBV6-4 and TRBJ2-7; D not certain. V lost 2 bases, J lost 4 bases, and 12 bases lay in between. Germline V gene lookup returns CDR1 MRHNA and CDR2 SNTAGT. The CDR3 covers 14 residues. For the CDR3, the DNA is TGTGCCAGCAGTGACAGTCTGCGATCGTACGAGCAGTACTTC. Its translation is CASSDSLRSYEQYF.

The chain joins TRBV11-3 to TRBJ2-7; TRBD2 aligns across 10 bases. V was pared by 5 bases and J by 4 bases, with 8 bases of the junction left unmatched. This CDR3 has 15 residues. Looked up from germline, CDR1 is SGHNT and CDR2 is YENEEA. In nucleotides, the CDR3 is TGTGCCAGCAGCCTCGGACTAGCGGCGATGTACGAGCAGTACTTC. Its translation: CASSLGLAAMYEQYF.

This chain links TRBV12-2 with TRBJ2-7; the listed D gene, TRBD2, was not tested against the DNA. TRBV12-2 is deemed a pseudogene. This CDR3 has 13 amino acids. In DNA, the CDR3 is TGTGCAAACAAAGAGGCCAGGCCTCGGGGGCAGTACTTC. This encodes CANKEARPRGQYF.

The CDR3 spells CASSTGTSGGPGELFF. The CDR3 DNA follows: TGTGCCAGTAGTACCGGGACTAGCGGGGGTCCCGGGGAGCTGTTTTTT. This chain connects TRBV19 to TRBJ2-2; the match to TRBD2 covers 14 bases. The CDR3 has 16 amino acids. Germline-derived CDR1 and CDR2 are LNHDA and SQIVND (reference sequence). The V gene end was trimmed by 4 bases and the J gene end by 6 bases; junction bases not matched to a gene: 4.

The rearrangement joins TRBV7-9 to TRBJ1-1; 10 bases line up with TRBD1. There are 16 residues in the CDR3. The germline gives CDR1 SEHNR, CDR2 FQNEAQ (reference sequence). V gave up 3 bases and J gave up 0 bases; unmatched junction bases: 4. The CDR3 here is CASSLTGGGMNTEAFF. The CDR3 nucleotides read TGTGCCAGCAGCTTGACAGGGGGCGGGATGAACACTGAAGCTTTCTTT.

The chain has TRBV6-5 and TRBJ2-3; 8 bases are a match to TRBD2. This CDR3 contains 14 residues. The ends lost 6 bases at V and 4 bases at J; junction bases unmatched: 6. Germline V CDR1 and CDR2: MNHEY, SVGAGI. The CDR3 reads CASSPGLAADTQYF. DNA for the CDR3: TGTGCCAGCAGCCCCGGACTAGCCGCAGATACGCAGTATTTT.

The CDR3 is CASSSGTLGTSPLHF. The DNA for the CDR3 is TGTGCCAGCAGCTCCGGGACTCTCGGTACTTCACCCCTCCACTTT. This chain uses TRBV7-6 with TRBJ1-6; maybe TRBD1 (5 bases). The germline V gene encodes CDR1 SGHVS and CDR2 FNYEAQ. V gave up 4 bases and J gave up 9 bases, with 16 bases separating them. This CDR3 has 15 residues.

The chain recombines TRBV28 with TRBJ2-3; 11 positions match TRBD2. This CDR3 comprises 14 residues. The V gene end was trimmed by 9 bases and the J gene end by 5 bases; junction bases not matched to a gene: 7. Germline values: CDR1 MDHEN, CDR2 SYDVKM. In DNA, the CDR3 is TGTGCCAGTTCGACTAGCGGGGTCATAGATACGCAGTATTTT. The encoded protein is CASSTSGVIDTQYF.

The J gene is TRBJ1-6, the V gene TRBV6-1; the D is unclear. CDR3 length equals 17 residues. The germline gives CDR1 MNHNS, CDR2 SASEGT. Trimming stripped 4 bases from V and 5 bases from J, with 18 bases between. This chain's CDR3 is CASSARHGFTDNSPLHF. CDR3 coding DNA: TGTGCCAGCAGTGCCCGACATGGTTTTACCGATAATTCACCCCTCCACTTT.

The V and J genes are TRBV9 and TRBJ2-2, with D possibly TRBD1 on 5 matching bases. The CDR3 loop spans 13 amino acids. V was clipped by 0 bases and J by 6 bases, with 6 bases between them. Germline CDR1 reads SGDLS; CDR2 reads YYNGEE. In DNA form, the CDR3 reads TGTGCCAGCAGCGTAGTAGGGGCCGGGGAGCTGTTTTTT. Translation: CASSVVGAGELFF.

The genes are TRBV6-1 and TRBJ1-2; maybe TRBD1 (6 bases). Germline V gene lookup returns CDR1 MNHNS and CDR2 SASEGT. This CDR3 is built from 13 residues. The V and J ends lost 2 bases and 5 bases respectively, with 9 bases between them. CDR3 sequence: CASSERQGYGYTF. As DNA, the CDR3 is TGTGCCAGCAGTGAAAGGCAGGGGTATGGCTACACCTTC.

The chain joins TRBV6-6 to TRBJ1-1; tentative D call: TRBD1 (6 bases). Germline-derived CDR1 and CDR2 are MNHNY and SVGAGI (reference sequence). The CDR3 is 15 residues long. V was trimmed by 4 bases and J by 4 bases, leaving 16 bases between them. The CDR3 protein is CASSSTRSGVTEAFF. For the CDR3, the DNA is TGTGCCAGCAGTTCCACCCGGTCAGGGGTCACTGAAGCTTTCTTT.

This clone was picked up one time. V usage is TRBV20-1 and J usage is TRBJ2-7; D remains unclear. V was pared by 3 bases and J by 0 bases, with 12 bases between. This CDR3 is built from 14 residues. CDR1 and CDR2 (germline): DFQATT, SNEGSKA (reference sequence). The CDR3 bases are TGCAGTGCTAGTGATTTCTTAGCCTCCTACGAGCAGTACTTC. Its protein is CSASDFLASYEQYF.

This clone appeared a single time. V is TRBV21-1 and J is TRBJ2-2; the listed D gene, TRBD2, was not tested against the DNA. TRBV21-1 is tagged as a pseudogene. The CDR3 extends over 17 amino acids. Written as DNA, the CDR3 is TGTGCCAGCAGCAAAGTGGCTAGCGGGAGGGCCGACGGGGAGCTGTTTTTT. Translating gives CASSKVASGRADGELFF.

The rearrangement joins TRBV5-5 to TRBJ1-1; TRBD1 matches 9 bases. This CDR3 spans 15 amino acids. V dropped 0 bases and J dropped 9; count of bases not matched to a gene: 9. Germline loops: CDR1 SGHKS, CDR2 YYEKEE (reference sequence). CDR3 protein: CASSLAPGTGIKAFF. The CDR3, as DNA: TGTGCCAGCAGCTTGGCCCCCGGGACAGGGATCAAAGCTTTCTTT. Using reference TRBV5-5 and TRBJ1-1 for the parts outside the CDR3, the full variable domain is DAGVTQSPTHLIKTRGQQVTLRCSPISGHKSVSWYQQVLGQGPQFIFQYYEKEERGRGNFPDRFSARQFPNYSSELNVNALLLGDSALYLCASSLAPGTGIKAFFGQGTRLTVV.

This sequence joins TRBV5-1 and TRBJ2-7; a possible D gene is TRBD1 (6 bases). CDR3 length equals 14 residues. Germline V gene sequence: CDR1 SGHRS, CDR2 YFSETQ. Trimming pared 0 bases from V and 9 bases from J, leaving 16 bases between. The CDR3 DNA is TGCGCCAGCAGCTTGGGGGAACAGGGAGCTAGGCAGTACTTC. Translation gives CASSLGEQGARQYF.

The V and J genes are TRBV5-5 and TRBJ1-1; maybe TRBD1 (5 bases). V gave up 4 bases and J gave up 3 bases, with 10 bases separating them. The CDR3 runs 13 residues. CDR1 and CDR2 (germline): SGHKS, YYEKEE (reference sequence). As DNA, the CDR3 is TGTGCCAGCAGCCGAGACAGATACACTGAAGCTTTCTTT. Protein product: CASSRDRYTEAFF.

CDR3 sequence: CASETRDRFNQPQHF. For the CDR3, the DNA is TGTGCCAGCGAGACGAGGGACAGGTTCAATCAGCCCCAGCATTTT. The V gene is TRBV6-6, the J gene TRBJ1-5, with 8 bases identical to TRBD1. The CDR3 is made up of 15 amino acids. V gave up 8 bases and J gave up 3 bases; unmatched junction bases: 9. From germline, CDR1 is MNHNY and CDR2 SVGAGI (reference sequence).